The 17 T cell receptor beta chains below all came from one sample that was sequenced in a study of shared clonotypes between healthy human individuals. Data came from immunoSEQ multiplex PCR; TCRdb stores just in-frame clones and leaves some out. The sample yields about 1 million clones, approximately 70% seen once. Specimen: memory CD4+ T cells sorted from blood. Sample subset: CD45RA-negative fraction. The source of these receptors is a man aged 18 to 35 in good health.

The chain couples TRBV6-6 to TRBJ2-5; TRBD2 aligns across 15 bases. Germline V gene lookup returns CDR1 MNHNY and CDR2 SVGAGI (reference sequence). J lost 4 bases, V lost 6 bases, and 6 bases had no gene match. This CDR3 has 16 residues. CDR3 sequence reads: CASSTGLAGGSETQYF. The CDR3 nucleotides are TGTGCCAGCAGCACTGGACTAGCGGGAGGGTCAGAGACCCAGTACTTC.

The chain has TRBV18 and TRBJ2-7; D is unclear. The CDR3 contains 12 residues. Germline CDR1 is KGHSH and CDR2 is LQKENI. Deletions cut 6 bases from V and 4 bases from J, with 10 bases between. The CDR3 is CASSPGWYEQYF. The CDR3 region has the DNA TGTGCCAGCTCCCCCGGTTGGTACGAGCAGTACTTC.

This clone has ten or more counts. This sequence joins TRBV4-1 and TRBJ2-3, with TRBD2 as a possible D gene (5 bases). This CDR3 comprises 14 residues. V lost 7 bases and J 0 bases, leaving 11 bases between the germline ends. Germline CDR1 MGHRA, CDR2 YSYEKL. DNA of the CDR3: TGCGCCAGCACCCCGGGGTTAAGCACAGATACGCAGTATTTT. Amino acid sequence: CASTPGLSTDTQYF.

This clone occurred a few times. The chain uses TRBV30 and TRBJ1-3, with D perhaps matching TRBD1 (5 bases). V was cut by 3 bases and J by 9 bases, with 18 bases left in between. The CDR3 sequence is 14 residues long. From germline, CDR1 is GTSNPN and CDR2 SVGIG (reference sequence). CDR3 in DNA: TGTGCCTGGAGAAGGACATGGACTGATGGCACCATATATTTT. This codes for CAWRRTWTDGTIYF.

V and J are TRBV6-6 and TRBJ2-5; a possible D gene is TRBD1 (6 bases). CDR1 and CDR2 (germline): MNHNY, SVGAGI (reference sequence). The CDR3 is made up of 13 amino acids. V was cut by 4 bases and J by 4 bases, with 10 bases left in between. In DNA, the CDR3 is TGTGCCAGCAGTTCCTCAGGGGTAGAGACCCAGTACTTC. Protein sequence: CASSSSGVETQYF.

The CDR3 spells CASSLLDAASEQYF. CDR3 DNA sequence: TGTGCCAGCAGCTTACTGGACGCCGCGAGCGAGCAGTACTTC. The chain employs TRBV11-3 and TRBJ2-7; no clear D gene. Trimming left V 2 bases short and J 6 bases short, with 14 bases between. CDR1 SGHNT and CDR2 YENEEA come from the germline V gene. This CDR3 is 14 amino acids long.

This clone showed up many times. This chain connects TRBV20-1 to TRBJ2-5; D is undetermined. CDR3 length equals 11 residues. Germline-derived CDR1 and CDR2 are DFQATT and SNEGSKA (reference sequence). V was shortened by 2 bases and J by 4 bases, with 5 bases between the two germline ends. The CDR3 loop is CSARKGETQYF. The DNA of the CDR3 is TGCAGTGCTAGAAAGGGAGAGACCCAGTACTTC.

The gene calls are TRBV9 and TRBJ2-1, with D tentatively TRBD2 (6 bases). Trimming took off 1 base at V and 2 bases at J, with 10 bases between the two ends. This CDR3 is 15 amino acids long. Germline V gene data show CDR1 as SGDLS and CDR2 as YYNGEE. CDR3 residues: CASSVYSGAYNEQFF. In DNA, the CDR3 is TGTGCCAGCAGCGTATATAGCGGAGCCTACAATGAGCAGTTCTTC.

CDR3 DNA: TGTGCCTGGTCCCCGCAGATCGCAGAGACCCAGTACTTC. Its translation: CAWSPQIAETQYF. V usage is TRBV30 and J usage is TRBJ2-5; D ambiguous. This CDR3 has 13 amino acids. CDR1 GTSNPN and CDR2 SVGIG come from the germline V gene (reference sequence). V was clipped by 5 bases and J by 4 bases, with 14 bases between them.

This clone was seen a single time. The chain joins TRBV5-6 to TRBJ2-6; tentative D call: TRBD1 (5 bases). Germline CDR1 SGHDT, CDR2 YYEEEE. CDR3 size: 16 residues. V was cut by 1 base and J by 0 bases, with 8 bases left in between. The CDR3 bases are TGTGCCAGCAGCTTGATCGACAGCTCTGGGGCCAACGTCCTGACTTTC. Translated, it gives CASSLIDSSGANVLTF.

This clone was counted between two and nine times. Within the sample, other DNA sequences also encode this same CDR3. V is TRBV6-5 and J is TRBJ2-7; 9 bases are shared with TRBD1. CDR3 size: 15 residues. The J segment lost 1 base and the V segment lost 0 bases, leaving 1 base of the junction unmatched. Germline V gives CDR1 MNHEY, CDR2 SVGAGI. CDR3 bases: TGTGCCAGCAGTTACTCCGGGACAGGGTCCTACGAGCAGTACTTC. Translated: CASSYSGTGSYEQYF.

CDR3 nucleotide sequence: TGTGCCATCAGTGCGGGGGAAAATGAAAAACTGTTTTTT. Translating gives CAISAGENEKLFF. The genes are TRBV10-3 and TRBJ1-4; TRBD1 is a possible D gene (5 bases). V was pared by 4 bases and J by 5 bases, with 8 bases between. In germline, CDR1 is ENHRY, CDR2 SYGVKD. The CDR3 totals 13 residues.

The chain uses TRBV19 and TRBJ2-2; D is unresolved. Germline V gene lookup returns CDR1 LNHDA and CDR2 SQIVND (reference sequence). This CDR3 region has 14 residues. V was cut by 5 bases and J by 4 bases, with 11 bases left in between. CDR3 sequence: CASSEPGPTGELFF. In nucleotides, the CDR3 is TGTGCCAGTAGTGAACCGGGTCCCACCGGGGAGCTGTTTTTT.

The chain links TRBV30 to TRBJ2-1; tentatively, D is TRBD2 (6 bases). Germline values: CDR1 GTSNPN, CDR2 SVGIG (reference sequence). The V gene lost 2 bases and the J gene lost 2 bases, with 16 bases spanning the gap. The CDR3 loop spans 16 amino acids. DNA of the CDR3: TGTGCCTGGAGTCGGGCGGCGGGGATCGCCTACAATGAGCAGTTCTTC. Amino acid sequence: CAWSRAAGIAYNEQFF.

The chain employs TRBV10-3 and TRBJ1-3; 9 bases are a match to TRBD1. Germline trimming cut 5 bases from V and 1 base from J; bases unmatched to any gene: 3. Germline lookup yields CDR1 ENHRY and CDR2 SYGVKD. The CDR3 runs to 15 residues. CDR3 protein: CAISPGTGSGNTIYF. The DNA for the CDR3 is TGTGCCATCAGTCCCGGGACAGGGTCTGGAAACACCATATATTTT.

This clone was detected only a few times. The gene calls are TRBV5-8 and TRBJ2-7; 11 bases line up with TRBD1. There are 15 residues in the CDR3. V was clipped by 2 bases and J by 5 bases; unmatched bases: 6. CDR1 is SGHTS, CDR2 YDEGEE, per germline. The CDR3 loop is CASSFRGTGGNEQYF. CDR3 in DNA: TGTGCCAGCAGCTTCCGGGGGACAGGGGGTAACGAGCAGTACTTC. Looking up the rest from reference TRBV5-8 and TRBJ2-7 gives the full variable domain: EAGVTQSPTHLIKTRGQQATLRCSPISGHTSVYWYQQALGLGLQFLLWYDEGEERNRGNFPPRFSGRQFPNYSSELNVNALELEDSALYLCASSFRGTGGNEQYFGPGTRLTVT.

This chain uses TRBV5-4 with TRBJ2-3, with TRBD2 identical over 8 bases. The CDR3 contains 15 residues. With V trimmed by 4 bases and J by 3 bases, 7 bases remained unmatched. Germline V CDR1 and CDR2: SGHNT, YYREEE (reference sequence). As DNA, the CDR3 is TGTGCCAGCAGCCGAGCGGGGGAGCAGACAGATACGCAGTATTTT. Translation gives CASSRAGEQTDTQYF.